The 27 T cell receptor beta chains below were found in one sample sequenced in a study of T cell clonality in common variable immunodeficiency. Measured with immunoSEQ multiplex PCR; TCRdb has only the in-frame clones, and not every one. Sampling found approximately 42,000 clones, none seen once. The specimen sequenced was peripheral blood mononuclear cells. The receptors here all came from a person aged 18 to 75 in good health.

This clone was seen a handful of times. The CDR3 extends 3 residues past the end of the read, so its final part is completed from the germline J gene. The V and J genes are TRBV19 and TRBJ2-3; D is possibly TRBD1 (6 bases). Germline CDR1 and CDR2: LNHDA and SQIVND (reference sequence). There are 13 residues in the CDR3. The CDR3 DNA, read in part, is TGTGCCAGTAGTCCGACAGGAACTCAGCCG. It encodes CASSPTGTQP. The entire CDR3 protein reads CASSPTGTQPQYF.

A few counts support this clone. The CDR3 extends 3 residues past the end of the read, so its final part is completed from the germline J gene. The J gene is TRBJ2-3, the V gene TRBV5-1, with 10 bases that match TRBD2. The CDR3 loop spans 15 amino acids. Germline values: CDR1 SGHRS, CDR2 YFSETQ. The CDR3 loop reads CASSLGLAGRETQYF. The sequenced CDR3 bases are TGCGCCAGCAGCTTGGGACTAGCGGGTAGGGAGACG.

Ten or more counts support this clone. The CDR3 end lies 3 residues beyond the end of the read and is filled in from the germline J gene. The chain has TRBV4-2 and TRBJ2-3, with TRBD2 identical over 10 bases. The trim removed 4 bases at V and 1 base at J, leaving 5 bases unmatched. There are 16 residues in the CDR3. In germline, CDR1 is LGHNA, CDR2 YNFKEQ. Here the CDR3 reads CASSLIGTSGTDTQYF. CDR3 bases read: TGTGCCAGCAGCCTTATCGGGACTAGCGGCACAGATACG.

This clone was detected ten times or more. The read terminates 3 residues before the CDR3 end, so the remaining end is supplied by the germline J gene. V and J are TRBV12-3 or TRBV12-4 and TRBJ2-6; TRBD1 matches at 8 bases. CDR3 length equals 19 residues. V lost 3 bases, J lost 2 bases, and 12 bases stayed unmatched. The covered CDR3 bases are TGTGCCAGCAGTTTTAGAGGTTACAGGGGACAGGCTGGGGCCAACGTC. This sequence encodes CASSFRGYRGQAGANV. The whole CDR3 protein reads CASSFRGYRGQAGANVLTF.

Concerning this clone itself: A read error may produce the germline difference seen at one junction end. The CDR3 end lies 3 residues beyond the end of the read and is filled in from the germline J gene. The chain is built from TRBV18 and TRBJ2-2; possibly TRBD2 for D (6 bases). This CDR3 has 14 amino acids. Per the germline V gene, CDR1 is KGHSH and CDR2 is LQKENI. CDR3: CASSPPRGNGGLFF. Incomplete CDR3 DNA: TGTGCCAGCTCACCACCCCGGGGGAACGGGGGG.

This clone was seen many times. The read ends 3 residues before the CDR3 terminus; that terminus is restored from the germline J gene. The chain is built from TRBV7-3 and TRBJ2-3; 12 positions match TRBD2. Trimming at V came to 5 bases and at J to 0 bases, leaving 9 bases not matched to a gene. This CDR3 has 18 residues. From germline, CDR1 is SGHTA and CDR2 FQGTGA. CDR3 residues: CASSQAASGRASTDTQYF. CDR3 bases read: TGTGCCAGCAGCCAGGCGGCTAGCGGGAGGGCAAGCACAGATACG.

Ten or more counts support this clone. The read falls 3 residues short of the CDR3 end, and the missing part is taken from the germline J gene. The chain employs TRBV5-1 and TRBJ2-2; tentative D call: TRBD1 (6 bases). Germline V gives CDR1 SGHRS, CDR2 YFSETQ. V lost 2 bases and J lost 4, with 12 bases in between. The CDR3 runs 15 residues. CDR3 bases read: TGCGCCAGCAGCTTAGGGGGTACGGGCACCGGGGAG. Protein sequence: CASSLGGTGTGE. The CDR3, in full, reads CASSLGGTGTGELFF.

This clone was seen ten or more times. The observed sequence ends 3 residues before the CDR3 terminus, with the missing tail filled in from the germline J gene. The V and J genes are TRBV18 and TRBJ2-5; 9 bases line up with TRBD1. With V trimmed by 6 bases and J by 0 bases, 5 bases remained unmatched. In germline, CDR1 is KGHSH, CDR2 LQKENI. The CDR3 is 15 amino acids. CDR3 DNA (partial): TGTGCCAGCTCTTCGGACAGGGGATACCAAGAGACC. This encodes CASSSDRGYQET. The whole CDR3 protein is CASSSDRGYQETQYF.

The table lists this clone with many counts. The CDR3 end is not reached by the read, which stops 3 residues before it; the germline J gene fills it in. The chain recombines TRBV12-3 or TRBV12-4 with TRBJ1-2; 8 bases align to TRBD1. The CDR3 loop spans 16 amino acids. The J segment lost 7 bases and the V segment lost 2 bases, leaving 12 bases of the junction unmatched. The CDR3 is CASSLKGAAGGSGYTF. Partial CDR3 DNA: TGTGCCAGCAGTTTAAAGGGGGCGGCAGGGGGCAGTGGC.

This clone appeared many times. The read comes to an end 3 residues before the CDR3 does, leaving the germline J gene to fill in the end. This rearrangement joins TRBV6-2 or TRBV6-3 to TRBJ2-2; 8 positions match TRBD1. Germline V CDR1 and CDR2: MNHEY, SVGEGT. The CDR3 covers 15 residues. V shed 0 bases, J shed 4 bases, and the junction held 1 base outside the gene matches. The CDR3 is CASSYSDRATGELFF. CDR3 DNA, as far as it was read: TGTGCCAGCAGTTACTCGGACAGGGCCACCGGGGAG.

In this sample, this clone turned up many times. The read stops 3 residues short of the end of the CDR3; the missing end is completed from the germline J gene. The same CDR3 arises from other DNA sequences in this sample as well. The V and J genes are TRBV2 and TRBJ1-1; D uncertain. CDR1 and CDR2 from the germline V gene are SNHLY and FYNNEI. Trimming left V 4 bases short and J 5 bases short, with 5 bases between. The CDR3 is made up of 11 amino acids. The chain's CDR3 is CASSGYTEAFF. Partial CDR3 DNA: TGTGCCAGCAGTGGTTATACTGAA.

In its sample, this clone was seen a few times. Sequencing ends 3 residues short of the CDR3 end; the germline J gene provides the rest. The rearrangement joins TRBV5-1 to TRBJ1-6; TRBD1 might be the D (5 bases). With 1 base removed from V and 3 bases from J, the gap between germline ends came to 8 bases. The germline V gene encodes CDR1 SGHRS and CDR2 YFSETQ. This CDR3 comprises 15 residues. Incomplete CDR3 DNA: TGCGCCAGCAGCTTGAGACAGAACTATAATTCACCC. Translating it yields CASSLRQNYNSP. The entire CDR3 protein is CASSLRQNYNSPLHF.

This clone was recorded at least ten times. The CDR3 extends 3 residues past the end of the read, so its final part is completed from the germline J gene. The chain joins TRBV20-1 to TRBJ2-7; D is possibly TRBD1 (5 bases). V lost 5 bases and J lost 2, with 10 bases in between. The CDR3 contains 12 residues. CDR1 is DFQATT and CDR2 is SNEGSKA in the germline V gene (reference sequence). The CDR3 DNA, read in part, is TGCAGTGCTCTAACAGGAACCTACGAG. Amino acid sequence: CSALTGTYE. The entire CDR3 protein reads CSALTGTYEQYF.

CDR3 DNA (partial): TGTGCCAGCAGCCGCCGGGACAGTAATTCACCC. This sequence encodes CASSRRDSNSP. The entire CDR3 is CASSRRDSNSPLHF. The chain combines TRBV5-6 with TRBJ1-6; 7 nucleotides line up with TRBD1. The missing CDR3 end, 3 residues past where the read stops, is filled in from the germline J gene. V lost 4 bases, J lost 6 bases, and 4 bases stayed unmatched. CDR1 is SGHDT and CDR2 is YYEEEE in the germline V gene. The CDR3 runs to 14 residues. The whole variable domain, filled in from reference TRBV5-6 and TRBJ1-6, reads DAGVTQSPTHLIKTRGQQVTLRCSPKSGHDTVSWYQQALGQGPQFIFQYYEEEERQRGNFPDRFSGHQFPNYSSELNVNALLLGDSALYLCASSRRDSNSPLHFGNGTRLTVT.

This clone was seen repeatedly, ten times or more. Read data end 3 residues before the CDR3 end; the end is taken from the germline J gene. The chain uses TRBV6-2 or TRBV6-3 and TRBJ2-5; 8 positions agree with TRBD2. After removal of 0 bases from V and 2 bases from J, the junction contained 5 bases not matched to a gene. The CDR3 sequence is 16 residues long. Germline V lookup: CDR1 MNHEY, CDR2 SVGEGT. CDR3 DNA (partial): TGTGCCAGCAGTTACTCGGCGGGAGGAGGGCAAGAGACC. Protein sequence: CASSYSAGGGQET. The entire CDR3 protein reads CASSYSAGGGQETQYF.

This clone was detected ten times or more. Read data end 3 residues before the CDR3 end; the end is taken from the germline J gene. The chain couples TRBV18 to TRBJ2-5, with 15 bases aligning to TRBD2. J lost 3 bases, V lost 3 bases, and 2 bases had no gene match. Germline V gene lookup returns CDR1 KGHSH and CDR2 LQKENI. The CDR3 has 16 amino acids. The sequenced CDR3 bases are TGTGCCAGCTCACCGGGACTAGCGGGAGGCGAAGAGACC. The encoded protein is CASSPGLAGGEET. The CDR3, in full, reads CASSPGLAGGEETQYF.

With regard to this clone: The read halts 3 residues ahead of the CDR3 end, with the missing end drawn from the germline J gene. J is TRBJ1-2 and V is TRBV30; TRBD1 matches 8 bases. Germline V gives CDR1 GTSNPN, CDR2 SVGIG (reference sequence). The length of the CDR3 is 14 residues. Incomplete CDR3 DNA: TGTGCCTGGAGAGGACAGGGAAAATCCTACGAC. The encoded protein is CAWRGQGKSYD. From start to end, the CDR3 is CAWRGQGKSYDYTF.

This clone was counted only a few times. A read error may produce the germline difference seen at one junction end. The read is 3 residues too short to cover the CDR3 end, so that end is filled in from the germline J gene. The gene calls are TRBV2 and TRBJ2-3; perhaps TRBD1 as D (7 bases). CDR3 length: 14 amino acids. The V gene's germline CDR1 is SNHLY and CDR2 FYNNEI. The DNA read from the CDR3 is TGTGCCAGCAGCGCCGGGGGCGGGACAGAGACG. It is translated as CASSAGGGTET. The full-length CDR3 reads as CASSAGGGTETQYF.

Ten or more counts support this clone. The read gets to within 3 residues of the CDR3 end, and the germline J gene fills in the rest. The chain couples TRBV5-4 to TRBJ2-2; weak D call: TRBD1 (5 bases). CDR1 and CDR2 (germline): SGHNT, YYREEE (reference sequence). V lost 9 bases to trimming and J lost 6 bases, with 21 bases between them. The length of the CDR3 is 15 residues. The CDR3 is CATTVGQGIAGELFF. CDR3 bases read: TGTGCCACCACCGTGGGGCAGGGAATTGCCGGGGAG.

This clone was recorded at least ten times. With the read ending 3 residues before the CDR3 end, the germline J gene is used to fill in that end. The chain is built from TRBV7-2 and TRBJ2-7, with 9 bases lining up with TRBD2. J was trimmed by 2 bases and V by 5 bases; bases with no gene match: 7. This CDR3 is built from 15 residues. CDR1 and CDR2 from the germline V gene are SGHTA and FQGNSA. The chain's CDR3 is CASSPRLAAPYEQYF. Incomplete CDR3 DNA: TGTGCCAGCAGCCCCCGACTAGCGGCCCCCTACGAG.

This clone was picked up many times. The read finishes 3 residues shy of the CDR3 end, and the germline J gene is used to complete it. The J gene is TRBJ1-6, the V gene TRBV20-1, with D perhaps matching TRBD1 (6 bases). V was trimmed by 6 bases and J by 2 bases, leaving 11 bases between them. The length of the CDR3 is 14 residues. The germline gives CDR1 DFQATT, CDR2 SNEGSKA (reference sequence). The CDR3 spells CSAKQGPYNSPLHF. The CDR3 bases that were read are TGCAGTGCGAAACAGGGACCCTATAATTCACCC.

This clone has ten or more counts. The sequenced fragment ends 3 residues before the CDR3 boundary, so the rest is inferred from the germline J gene. The chain employs TRBV7-3 and TRBJ2-1; 10 bases align to TRBD2. Looked up from germline, CDR1 is SGHTA and CDR2 is FQGTGA. Trimming cost V 4 bases and J 5 bases; bases outside gene matches: 2. The CDR3 covers 14 residues. Partial CDR3 DNA: TGTGCCAGCAGCTCGGGACTAGCGAACAATGAG. Protein product: CASSSGLANNE. The full CDR3 sequence reads CASSSGLANNEQFF. Supplemented by reference TRBV7-3 and TRBJ2-1, the full variable domain reads GAGVSQTPSNKVTEKGKYVELRCDPISGHTALYWYRQSLGQGPEFLIYFQGTGAADDSGLPNDRFFAVRPEGSVSTLKIQRTERGDSAVYLCASSSGLANNEQFFGPGTRLTVL.

By sample share, this clone is medium-sized (0.01 to 0.1%). The CDR3 end lies 3 residues beyond the end of the read and is filled in from the germline J gene. V and J are TRBV7-3 and TRBJ2-1; 11 bases match TRBD2. Germline values: CDR1 SGHTA, CDR2 FQGTGA. Trimming at V came to 3 bases and at J to 5 bases, leaving 6 bases not matched to a gene. The CDR3 loop spans 16 amino acids. The CDR3 is CASSFNLAGGDNEQFF. The sequenced CDR3 bases are TGTGCCAGCAGCTTTAATTTAGCGGGAGGGGACAATGAG. Together with reference TRBV7-3 and TRBJ2-1, the CDR3 gives the full variable domain: GAGVSQTPSNKVTEKGKYVELRCDPISGHTALYWYRQSLGQGPEFLIYFQGTGAADDSGLPNDRFFAVRPEGSVSTLKIQRTERGDSAVYLCASSFNLAGGDNEQFFGPGTRLTVL.

This clone has at least ten counts. The read gets to within 3 residues of the CDR3 end, and the germline J gene fills in the rest. The chain carries TRBV19 and TRBJ2-3; TRBD1 matches 9 bases. J lost 3 bases, V lost 5 bases, and 3 bases had no gene match. Germline V gives CDR1 LNHDA, CDR2 SQIVND (reference sequence). This CDR3 contains 14 residues. CDR3 DNA, as far as it was read: TGTGCCAGTAGTGACAGGGGGGAGACAGATACG. Protein sequence: CASSDRGETDT. The CDR3 in full is CASSDRGETDTQYF.

This clone was counted at least ten times. The read terminates 3 residues before the CDR3 end, so the remaining end is supplied by the germline J gene. The V call is TRBV2, the J call TRBJ1-4; D is perhaps TRBD1 (5 bases). The germline V gene encodes CDR1 SNHLY and CDR2 FYNNEI. V lost 6 bases and J lost 8, with 13 bases in between. The length of the CDR3 is 13 residues. Incomplete CDR3 DNA: TGTGCCAGCAGCAGGGCGTATAACGAAAAA. Its protein product is CASSRAYNEK. The entire CDR3 is CASSRAYNEKLFF.

This clone came up many times. The CDR3 end falls 3 residues outside the read, so it is completed with the germline J gene. This sequence joins TRBV18 and TRBJ2-7, with TRBD1 matching 8 bases. The ends lost 5 bases at V and 6 bases at J; junction bases unmatched: 3. Germline V CDR1 and CDR2: KGHSH, LQKENI. The CDR3 runs to 12 residues. This chain's CDR3 is CASSYDRGEQYF. The CDR3 bases that were read are TGTGCCAGCTCATACGACAGGGGCGAG.

This clone occurred many times. The CDR3 end lies 3 residues beyond the end of the read and is filled in from the germline J gene. V usage is TRBV28 and J usage is TRBJ2-7; 7 positions match TRBD1. CDR1 MDHEN and CDR2 SYDVKM come from the germline V gene. The J segment lost 0 bases and the V segment lost 6 bases, leaving 5 bases of the junction unmatched. This CDR3 region has 14 residues. The CDR3 bases that were read are TGTGCCAGCAGCCGACAGGGTATCTCCTACGAG. This gives the protein CASSRQGISYE. The CDR3 as a whole reads CASSRQGISYEQYF.